The subject of this entry is one TCR beta chain. Its target is unknown. The sample comes from a study of shared clonotypes between healthy human individuals. Study observations and caveats: Expectations were that clonotype sharing among donors would be affected by sequencing depth.

Libraries were prepared by immunoSEQ multiplex PCR; TCRdb keeps only in-frame clonotypes and omits some of them. The data hold roughly 680,000 clones, with 55% to 80% observed a single time. Trimming removed 10 bases from V and 8 bases from J; junction bases left unmatched: 4. CDR3 length equals 11 residues. The germline V gene has CDR1 SNHLY and CDR2 FYNNEI. The chain recombines TRBV2 with TRBJ1-2; 10 bases line up with TRBD1. This TCR was sampled from a woman under 40 in good health. The sequenced material came from memory CD4+ T cells sorted from blood. Subset denoted: CD45RA-negative fraction. The CDR3 bases are TGTGCCACAGGACAGGGGGGCGGCTACACCTTC. Residues: CATGQGGGYTF.